A selection of T cell receptor beta chains follows, all from one sample in a study of CD8 T cells in Susac syndrome. TCRdb analysed the immunoSEQ multiplex PCR reads with MiXCR anew, one entry per CDR3 protein. This table holds 400,000 to 550,000 distinct CDR3 sequences, 75% to 90% found once. Sequencing input: CD8+ T cells from PBMCs. These receptors were collected from a human donor with multiple sclerosis. CDR3s include the opening cysteine and the closing phenylalanine or tryptophan. D genes are given only for firm matches. Size is omitted from some rows. Given values are once, few, many or a class for expanded clones.

size	V	J	D	DNA	CDR3
.	TRBV6-4	TRBJ2-6	.	TGTGCCAGCAGTGAAGCCGACTCTGGGGCCAACGTCCTGACTTTC	CASSEADSGANVLTF
.	TRBV29-1	TRBJ2-1	.	TGCAGCGTTGAAGGGTGGGCACCGGACAATGAGCAGTTCTTC	CSVEGWAPDNEQFF
.	TRBV5-1	TRBJ2-5	TRBD1	TGCGCCAGCAGCGCCAGACAGGGAAAGACCCAGTACTTC	CASSARQGKTQYF
.	TRBV28	TRBJ2-3	.	TGTGCCAGCACTCTTTATCTACCAGATACGCAGTATTTT	CASTLYLPDTQYF
.	TRBV6-6	TRBJ1-5	.	TGTGCCAGCAGTTACCTGGCAGGGGTTCAGCCCCAGCATTTT	CASSYLAGVQPQHF
once	TRBV14	TRBJ2-3	TRBD2	TGTGCCAGCAGCCAAGATCCCAGCGGGATAAGCACAGATACGCAGTATTTT	CASSQDPSGISTDTQYF
.	TRBV11-2	TRBJ2-7	TRBD2	TGTGCCAGCAGCACAACGGGACTAGCGGGGCCCTACGAGCAGTACTTC	CASSTTGLAGPYEQYF
.	TRBV20-1	TRBJ2-3	TRBD2	TGCAGTGCTAGAGATATCGGGAGGGAGTATGATACGCAGTATTTT	CSARDIGREYDTQYF
.	TRBV29-1	TRBJ2-1	TRBD1	TGCAGCGTTGAAATTCAGGGGGCCAGGTACAATGAGCAGTTCTTC	CSVEIQGARYNEQFF
.	TRBV13	TRBJ1-5	.	TGTGCCAGCAGCTTCGGGGGGCTGCCTAATCAGCCCCAGCATTTT	CASSFGGLPNQPQHF
.	TRBV7-8	TRBJ2-1	.	TGTGCCAGCAGCTGGTGGGTTCTAGCTGGGGGCAATGAGCAGTTCTTC	CASSWWVLAGGNEQFF
.	TRBV3-1	TRBJ2-3	.	TGTGCCAGCAGCCAAGTTTTCCCCCGGCTAGCACAAAGCACAGATACGCAGTATTTT	CASSQVFPRLAQSTDTQYF
.	TRBV28	TRBJ1-5	.	TGTGCCAGCAGTTTACGGCATAGGGGTAGCAGCAATCAGCCCCAGCATTTT	CASSLRHRGSSNQPQHF